The source of this TCR beta chain is a study of cytomegalovirus exposure and HLA in healthy donors. Study overall: A preliminary data release comprised 91 million or so unique TCRs obtained from HLA-typed donors. Notes on the study in general: In a later analysis, TCR beta V- and J-gene trimming was associated with a missense DCLRE1C variant. Later, an analysis found that common viral pathogens appeared to be linked with several of the most significant clusters.

The CDR3 consists of 11 residues. The germline CDR1 and CDR2 sequences are LNHDA and SQIVND (reference sequence). On this clone: The antigen is unknown.

Primers: 60 Vbeta forward and 13 Jbeta reverse. In the original processing: Unique TCR beta chains totaled roughly 81 million in a later count, with 8.5 million to 12 million of them shared. The repertoire was sequenced with immunoSEQ multiplex PCR; TCRdb's copy has only in-frame clones and lacks some. V, J and clone size were drawn from that table, and D and trimming were deduced from the DNA. This sample's table reports 180,000 or so clones. Source material: PBMCs. This clonotype was obtained from a woman younger than 30 in good health and CMV-seropositive. The chain carries TRBV19 and TRBJ2-2; possible D gene TRBD2, 6 bases. CDR3: CASGDHGELFF. CDR3 coding DNA: TGTGCTTCGGGGGATCACGGGGAGCTGTTTTTT.